Listed below are T cell receptor beta chains from one sample, sequenced in a study of T cell responses to AZD1222 COVID-19 vaccine. The assay was immunoSEQ multiplex PCR, and TCRdb's table has in-frame clones only and misses some. The data contain over 100,000 clones, 75% to 90% of them seen just once; the ten biggest clones take up just under 6.5%. The sample consisted of peripheral blood, taken on day 0 of AZD1222 vaccination. The source is an adult in good health. Both conserved end residues are part of each CDR3. The D gene is left open where the match is weak. A clone size is listed for some rows: how often the clone was seen (once, few, many), or a class if it is expanded.

v_gene	abundance	d_gene	j_gene	CDR3aa	CDR3nt
TRBV3-1/TRBV3-2	.	TRBD1	TRBJ1-5	CASSQEDRGQPQHF	TGTGCCAGCAGCCAAGAGGACAGGGGCCAGCCCCAGCATTTT
TRBV30	.	.	TRBJ1-1	CALVQGVEAFF	TGTGCCCTGGTTCAGGGAGTTGAAGCTTTCTTT
TRBV21-1	.	.	TRBJ2-1	CASSVKLGEGQFF	TGTGCCAGCAGCGTAAAGTTGGGTGAGGGGCAGTTCTTC
TRBV6-5	.	.	TRBJ2-7	CASSYSATTYEQYF	TGTGCCAGCAGTTACTCAGCGACGACCTACGAGCAGTACTTC
TRBV7-9	.	TRBD2	TRBJ2-5	CASSHGLAGEETQYF	TGTGCCAGCAGCCACGGACTAGCGGGAGAAGAGACCCAGTACTTC
TRBV27	.	TRBD1	TRBJ1-2	CASSLQGAIGGYTF	TGTGCCAGCAGTTTACAGGGGGCAATCGGGGGCTACACCTTC
TRBV9	.	.	TRBJ1-1	CASSQGESGSVEAFF	TGTGCCAGCAGCCAAGGGGAGTCTGGTAGTGTTGAAGCTTTCTTT
TRBV3-1/TRBV3-2	once	.	TRBJ1-5	CASSQDSGSDQPQHF	TGTGCCAGCAGCCAAGATTCGGGGTCCGATCAGCCCCAGCATTTT
TRBV14	.	TRBD1	TRBJ1-4	CASSQAGQGVKLFF	TGTGCCAGCAGCCAAGCGGGACAGGGAGTGAAGCTGTTTTTT
TRBV4-1	.	.	TRBJ2-7	CASSQDNVAGQYF	TGCGCCAGCAGCCAAGATAACGTTGCGGGGCAGTACTTC
TRBV5-1	.	.	TRBJ1-2	CASSLGHPAEGYTF	TGCGCCAGCAGCTTGGGACACCCCGCGGAAGGCTACACCTTC
TRBV6-1	.	.	TRBJ2-7	CASSDRTHSSYEQYF	TGTGCCAGCAGTGATCGGACCCACAGCTCCTACGAGCAGTACTTC
TRBV30	.	.	TRBJ1-5	CAWSVTESQPQHF	TGTGCCTGGAGTGTAACAGAGAGCCAGCCCCAGCATTTT
TRBV3-1/TRBV3-2	.	.	TRBJ2-7	CASSLGHSHEQYF	TGTGCCAGCAGCCTGGGACACTCGCACGAGCAGTACTTC
TRBV4-3	.	.	TRBJ1-2	CASSQDRGGTYGYTF	TGCGCCAGCAGCCAAGACAGGGGAGGAACCTATGGCTACACCTTC
TRBV19	.	TRBD1	TRBJ1-1	CASRDRGNTEAFF	TGTGCCAGTAGGGACAGGGGGAACACTGAAGCTTTCTTT
TRBV4-3	.	.	TRBJ1-1	CASSQEGGWGAEAFF	TGCGCCAGCAGCCAAGAGGGGGGATGGGGAGCTGAAGCTTTCTTT
TRBV30	.	.	TRBJ2-7	CAWSVGIYEQYF	TGTGCCTGGAGTGTGGGGATCTACGAGCAGTACTTC
TRBV5-1	once	TRBD2	TRBJ2-1	CASSPRLRAAGGLNNEQFF	TGCGCCAGCAGCCCCCGACTACGAGCAGCGGGGGGCCTAAACAATGAGCAGTTCTTC
TRBV7-8	.	.	TRBJ1-4	CASSAARVYEKLFF	TGTGCCAGCAGCGCAGCAAGGGTGTATGAAAAACTGTTTTTT
TRBV6-2/TRBV6-3	.	.	TRBJ1-1	CASSYWYTEAFF	TGTGCCAGCAGTTACTGGTACACTGAAGCTTTCTTT
TRBV3-1/TRBV3-2	.	.	TRBJ2-5	CASSQFVGQETQYF	TGTGCCAGCAGCCAATTTGTCGGCCAAGAGACCCAGTACTTC
TRBV14	.	.	TRBJ1-2	CASSQGPTKPGYGYTF	TGTGCCAGCAGCCAAGGGCCGACCAAGCCGGGCTATGGCTACACCTTC
TRBV3-1/TRBV3-2	.	TRBD1	TRBJ1-5	CASSVGTGGYSNQPQHF	TGTGCCAGCAGCGTCGGGACAGGGGGCTATAGCAATCAGCCCCAGCATTTT
TRBV18	.	TRBD1	TRBJ1-5	CASSPTGGNQPQHF	TGTGCCAGCTCACCGACAGGGGGAAATCAGCCCCAGCATTTT
TRBV24-1	.	.	TRBJ1-5	CATGGGEEPQHF	TGTGCCACGGGGGGAGGGGAAGAGCCCCAGCATTTT
TRBV19	.	.	TRBJ2-3	CASSRGGASGTDTQYF	TGTGCCAGTAGTAGGGGGGGCGCTAGCGGCACAGATACGCAGTATTTT
TRBV19	.	TRBD2	TRBJ2-7	CASSTGRLAEPYEQYF	TGTGCCAGTAGTACGGGACGACTAGCGGAACCCTACGAGCAGTACTTC
TRBV12-3/TRBV12-4	.	.	TRBJ1-3	CASSLTGGLTIYF	TGTGCCAGCAGTTTAACGGGTGGACTCACCATATATTTT
TRBV5-6	few	TRBD1	TRBJ2-2	CASSAGTGDTGELFF	TGTGCCAGCAGCGCCGGGACAGGGGACACCGGGGAGCTGTTTTTT
TRBV2	.	.	TRBJ1-1	CASSVLGNTEAFF	TGTGCCAGCAGTGTCTTGGGGAACACTGAAGCTTTCTTT
TRBV7-2	.	TRBD1	TRBJ1-5	CASSLEGGPGQPQHF	TGTGCCAGCAGCTTAGAAGGGGGCCCTGGACAGCCCCAGCATTTT
TRBV7-2	.	.	TRBJ2-7	CASSFGQYEQYF	TGTGCCAGCAGCTTCGGGCAGTACGAGCAGTACTTC